The T cell receptor beta chain described here comes from a study of Ad26.COV2.S vaccination and SARS-CoV-2 variants (dated by TCRdb to the early 2020s). At the level of the whole study: Donors in the vaccine arm were drawn from COV1001, a multicentre, randomized, double-blind, placebo-controlled phase I-IIa trial testing Ad26.COV2.S in healthy adults. Ad26.COV2.S was administered intramuscularly at a dose of 5x10^10 or 1x10^11 viral particles, either as one shot or as two shots given 56 days apart. Sequencing of the TCRbeta repertoire served to evaluate the specificity and breadth of SARS-CoV-2-reactive T cell receptors following Ad26.COV2.S vaccination. A total of some 30 samples were included in the TCR-sequenced set, comprising roughly 20 Ad26.COV2.S vaccine recipients, 5 placebo recipients and 8 SARS-CoV-2 convalescent individuals. Trial participants were randomized into five groups of five: low-dose or high-dose Ad26.COV2.S given once or twice, or placebo on both occasions. Blinding of investigators to trial group allocation was maintained during experiments and outcome assessment.

The immunoSEQ Assay was used to sequence TCRbeta CDR3 regions. After extraction, genomic DNA underwent amplification by bias-controlled multiplex PCR, followed by high-throughput sequencing. In the authors' own workflow: To quantify the absolute abundance of every unique TCRbeta CDR3 region, sequences were collapsed and filtered. T cell fraction was estimated by normalizing TCRbeta template counts to usable DNA, with usable DNA measured through amplification of reference genes found in all nucleated cells. Repertoire TCRs were annotated as SARS-CoV-2-specific when V gene, CDR3 amino acid sequence and J gene were exactly matched to a known reactive TCR set. The reference SARS-CoV-2 TCR set was obtained from MIRA and was filtered for enrichment in COVID-19-positive ImmuneCODE repertoires, whereby public or cross-reactive TCRs were removed. Using the MIRA antigens, annotated TCRs were further analysed by specific ORF or by position within an ORF. Depth was the summed frequency of annotated unique rearrangements, while breadth was defined as annotated unique rearrangements over total unique productive rearrangements. Two-sided Wilcoxon rank-sum tests were used to compare TCR breadth between groups. TCRdb carries this immuneACCESS record with in-frame sequences only. Its versions omit some clonotypes, under half of them owing to an unresolved V gene in the studies checked, with the rest unexplained. The V and J calls and clone size are taken from that table; D and trimming were inferred from the DNA. Across this sample there are 400,000 to 500,000 clones, with about 91% seen only once. In total, the top ten clones hold roughly 2.5% of the sample.

Taken with the paper, the label for treatment or condition translates to: roughly 18 received Ad26.COV2.S at low or high dose, single or two shots; about 5 received placebo; per-sample allocation not given. Repertoires of vaccine and placebo recipients were sequenced from samples taken on day 63 after the first injection. Between 29 July and 7 August 2020, Cohort 1b enrolled 20 to 30 adults aged 18-55 years at one site in Boston, USA. Ad26.COV2.S was a replication-incompetent adenovirus type 26 vector that expressed a prefusion-stabilized SARS-CoV-2 spike protein derived from the original Wuhan strain. A remark on this clone: Its recognized antigen is unknown. No much larger clone is present one base from it, and per-base qualities are unavailable.

The CDR3 contains 19 residues, cysteine and phenylalanine counted. Only the CDR3 DNA stays, 57 bases, in frame from base 1. Germline trimming: 3 bases from V, 2 bases from J; junction bases outside gene matches: 15. According to the germline V gene, CDR1 reads SGHRS and CDR2 reads YFSETQ. What the research found in general, with its limitations: Higher spike-specific TCR breadth was observed in Ad26.COV2.S recipients than in placebo recipients (P = 0.0014). Non-spike TCR breadth was comparable between vaccine and placebo recipients, consistent with the vaccine containing only spike. The authors noted that total T cell responses may have been underestimated by the TCR breadth and depth analyses. After vaccination, spike-specific CD8+ and CD4+ T cell responses were reported to show substantial breadth. The study lacked the statistical power to compare responses across vaccine doses or regimens.

Sample: peripheral blood, taken in a trial of Ad26.COV2.S vaccine versus placebo. The origin of this receptor is a person aged 18-60 years who received the Ad26.COV2.S COVID-19 vaccine or a placebo. The sequence links TRBV5-1 to TRBJ2-3, with 10 bases aligning to TRBD2. The CDR3 loop reads CASSSGTSGMGGNTDTQYF. Here is the DNA: TGCGCCAGCAGCTCTGGAACTAGCGGGATGGGGGGCAACACAGATACGCAGTATTTT. Joined to the reference TRBV5-1 and TRBJ2-3 proteins, this CDR3 gives the full variable domain: KAGVTQTPRYLIKTRGQQVTLSCSPISGHRSVSWYQQTPGQGLQFLFEYFSETQRNKGNFPGRFSGRQFSNSRSEMNVSTLELGDSALYLCASSSGTSGMGGNTDTQYFGPGTRLTVL.